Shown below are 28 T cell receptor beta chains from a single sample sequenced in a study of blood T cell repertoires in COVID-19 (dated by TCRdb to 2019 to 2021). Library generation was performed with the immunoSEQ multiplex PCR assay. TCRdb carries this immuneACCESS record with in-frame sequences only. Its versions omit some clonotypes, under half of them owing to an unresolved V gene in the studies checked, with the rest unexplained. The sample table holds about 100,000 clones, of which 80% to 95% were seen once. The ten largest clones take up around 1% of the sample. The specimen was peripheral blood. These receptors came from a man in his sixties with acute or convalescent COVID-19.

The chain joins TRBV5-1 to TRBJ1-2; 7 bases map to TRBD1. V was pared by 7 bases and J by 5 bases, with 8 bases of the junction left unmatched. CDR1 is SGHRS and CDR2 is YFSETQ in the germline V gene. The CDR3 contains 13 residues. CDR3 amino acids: CASFGTVPYGYTF. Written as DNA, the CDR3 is TGCGCCAGCTTCGGGACAGTTCCTTATGGCTACACCTTC.

The CDR3 protein is CASSWSGGNYGYTF. Written as DNA, the CDR3 is TGTGCCAGCAGTTGGTCAGGGGGTAACTATGGCTACACCTTC. The J gene is TRBJ1-2, the V gene TRBV27; 7 positions agree with TRBD1. CDR1 is MNHEY, CDR2 SMNVEV, per germline (reference sequence). The J segment lost 1 base and the V segment lost 4 bases, leaving 3 bases of the junction unmatched. This CDR3 region has 14 residues.

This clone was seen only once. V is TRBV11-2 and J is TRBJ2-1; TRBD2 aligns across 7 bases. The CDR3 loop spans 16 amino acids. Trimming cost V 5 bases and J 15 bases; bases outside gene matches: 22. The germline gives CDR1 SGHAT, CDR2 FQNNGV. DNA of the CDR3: TGTGCCAGCAGCGCCACCGGGGGGAGGGCCACCTCCAAGCGGTTCTTC. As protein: CASSATGGRATSKRFF. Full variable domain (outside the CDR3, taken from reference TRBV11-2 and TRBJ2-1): EAGVAQSPRYKIIEKRQSVAFWCNPISGHATLYWYQQILGQGPKLLIQFQNNGVVDDSQLPKDRFSAERLKGVDSTLKIQPAKLEDSAVYLCASSATGGRATSKRFFGPGTRLTVL.

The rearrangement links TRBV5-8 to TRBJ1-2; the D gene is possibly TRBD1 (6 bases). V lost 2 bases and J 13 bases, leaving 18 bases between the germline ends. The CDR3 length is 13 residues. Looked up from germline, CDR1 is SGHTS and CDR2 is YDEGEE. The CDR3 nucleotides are TGTGCCAGCAGCTTCCGAGACAGGATGGGGATCACCTTC. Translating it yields CASSFRDRMGITF.

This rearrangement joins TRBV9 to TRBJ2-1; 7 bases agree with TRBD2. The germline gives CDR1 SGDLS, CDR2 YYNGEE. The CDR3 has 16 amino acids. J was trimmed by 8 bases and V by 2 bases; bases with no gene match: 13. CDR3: CASSVAGRADIDEQFF. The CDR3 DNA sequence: TGTGCCAGCAGCGTCGCGGGGAGGGCCGATATAGATGAGCAGTTCTTC.

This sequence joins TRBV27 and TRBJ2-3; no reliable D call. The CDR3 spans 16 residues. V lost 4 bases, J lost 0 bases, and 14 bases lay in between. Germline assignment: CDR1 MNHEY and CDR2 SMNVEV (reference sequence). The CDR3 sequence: CASSSLFGTSTDTQYF. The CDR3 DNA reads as TGTGCCAGCAGTTCTCTCTTCGGTACTAGCACAGATACGCAGTATTTT.

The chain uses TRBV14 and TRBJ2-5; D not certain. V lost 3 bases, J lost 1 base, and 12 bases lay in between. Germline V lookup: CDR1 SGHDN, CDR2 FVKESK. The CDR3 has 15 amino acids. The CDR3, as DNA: TGTGCCAGCAGCCAGATTACAGTCTCCCAAGAGACCCAGTACTTC. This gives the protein CASSQITVSQETQYF.

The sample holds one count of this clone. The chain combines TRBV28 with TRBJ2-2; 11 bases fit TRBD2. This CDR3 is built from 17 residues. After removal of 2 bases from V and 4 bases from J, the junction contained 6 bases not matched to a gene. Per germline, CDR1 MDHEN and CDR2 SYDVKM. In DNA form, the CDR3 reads TGTGCCAGCAGTTTAGGTGGACTAGCGGGTTTCACCGGGGAGCTGTTTTTT. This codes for CASSLGGLAGFTGELFF.

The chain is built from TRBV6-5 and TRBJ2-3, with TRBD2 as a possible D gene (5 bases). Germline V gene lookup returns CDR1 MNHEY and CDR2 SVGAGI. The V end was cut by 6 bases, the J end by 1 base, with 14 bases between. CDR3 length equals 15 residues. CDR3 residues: CASSLLEEGTDTQYF. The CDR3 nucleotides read TGTGCCAGCAGCCTCCTAGAGGAGGGCACAGATACGCAGTATTTT.

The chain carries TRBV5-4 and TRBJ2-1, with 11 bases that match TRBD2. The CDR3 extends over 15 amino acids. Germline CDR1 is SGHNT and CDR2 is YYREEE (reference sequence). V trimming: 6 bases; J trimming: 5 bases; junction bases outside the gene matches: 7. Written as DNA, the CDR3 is TGTGCCAGCACCTACGGACTAGCGGGTCACAATGAGCAGTTCTTC. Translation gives CASTYGLAGHNEQFF.

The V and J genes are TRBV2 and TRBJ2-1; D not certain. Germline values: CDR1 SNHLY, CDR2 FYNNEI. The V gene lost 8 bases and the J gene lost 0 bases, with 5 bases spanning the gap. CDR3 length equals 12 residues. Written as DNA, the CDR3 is TGTGCCAGCTGGAGCTCCTACAATGAGCAGTTCTTC. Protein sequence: CASWSSYNEQFF.

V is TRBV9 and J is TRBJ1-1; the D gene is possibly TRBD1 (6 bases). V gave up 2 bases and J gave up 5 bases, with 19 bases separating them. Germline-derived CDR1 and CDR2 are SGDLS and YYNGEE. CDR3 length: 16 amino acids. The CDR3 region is CASSVGPSQGRTEAFF. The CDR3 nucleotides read TGTGCCAGCAGCGTTGGACCTTCACAGGGAAGAACTGAAGCTTTCTTT.

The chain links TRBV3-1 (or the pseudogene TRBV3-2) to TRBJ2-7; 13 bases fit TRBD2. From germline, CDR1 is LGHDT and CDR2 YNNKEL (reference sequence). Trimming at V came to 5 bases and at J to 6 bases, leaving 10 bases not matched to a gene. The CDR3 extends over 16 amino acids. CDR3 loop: CASSWILAGGPSEQYF. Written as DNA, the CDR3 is TGTGCCAGCAGCTGGATACTAGCGGGAGGGCCCAGCGAGCAGTACTTC.

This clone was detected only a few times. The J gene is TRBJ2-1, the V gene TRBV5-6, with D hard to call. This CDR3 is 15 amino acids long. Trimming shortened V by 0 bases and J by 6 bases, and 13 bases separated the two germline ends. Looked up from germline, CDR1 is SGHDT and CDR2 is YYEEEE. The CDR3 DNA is TGTGCCAGCAGCTTGGCGGGTGGTCGGTCCAATGAGCAGTTCTTC. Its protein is CASSLAGGRSNEQFF. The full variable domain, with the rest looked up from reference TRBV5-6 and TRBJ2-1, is DAGVTQSPTHLIKTRGQQVTLRCSPKSGHDTVSWYQQALGQGPQFIFQYYEEEERQRGNFPDRFSGHQFPNYSSELNVNALLLGDSALYLCASSLAGGRSNEQFFGPGTRLTVL.

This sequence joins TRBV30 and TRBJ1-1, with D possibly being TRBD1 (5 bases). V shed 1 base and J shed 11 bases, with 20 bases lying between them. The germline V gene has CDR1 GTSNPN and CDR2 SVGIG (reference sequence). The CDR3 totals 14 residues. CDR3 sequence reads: CAWSETTSGGYAFF. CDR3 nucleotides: TGTGCCTGGAGTGAGACCACATCGGGGGGGTACGCTTTCTTT.

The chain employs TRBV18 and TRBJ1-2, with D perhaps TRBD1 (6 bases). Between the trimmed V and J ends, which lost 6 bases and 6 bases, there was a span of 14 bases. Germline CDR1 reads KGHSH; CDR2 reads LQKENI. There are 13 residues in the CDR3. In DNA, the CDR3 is TGTGCCAGCTCGCCCACAGGGAAAAATGGCTACACCTTC. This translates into CASSPTGKNGYTF.

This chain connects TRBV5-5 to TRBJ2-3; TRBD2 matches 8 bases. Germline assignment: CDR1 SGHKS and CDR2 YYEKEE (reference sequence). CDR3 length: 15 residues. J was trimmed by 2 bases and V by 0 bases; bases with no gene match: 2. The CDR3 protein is CASSLATSDTDTQYF. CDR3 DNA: TGTGCCAGCAGCTTGGCGACTAGCGACACAGATACGCAGTATTTT. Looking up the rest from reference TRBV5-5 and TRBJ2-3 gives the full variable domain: DAGVTQSPTHLIKTRGQQVTLRCSPISGHKSVSWYQQVLGQGPQFIFQYYEKEERGRGNFPDRFSARQFPNYSSELNVNALLLGDSALYLCASSLATSDTDTQYFGPGTRLTVL.

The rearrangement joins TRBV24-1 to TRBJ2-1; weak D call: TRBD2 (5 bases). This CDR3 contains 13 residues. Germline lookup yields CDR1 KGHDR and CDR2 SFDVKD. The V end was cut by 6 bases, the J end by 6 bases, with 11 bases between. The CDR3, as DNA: TGTGCCACCAGTCCTGACTACCTCAATGAGCAGTTCTTC. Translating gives CATSPDYLNEQFF.

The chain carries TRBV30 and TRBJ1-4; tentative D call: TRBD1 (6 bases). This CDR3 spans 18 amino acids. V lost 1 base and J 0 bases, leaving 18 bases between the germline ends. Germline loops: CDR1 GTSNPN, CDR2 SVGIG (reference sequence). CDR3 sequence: CAWSGFTGRGPTNEKLFF. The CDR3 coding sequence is TGTGCCTGGAGTGGTTTTACAGGGCGTGGGCCAACTAATGAAAAACTGTTTTTT.

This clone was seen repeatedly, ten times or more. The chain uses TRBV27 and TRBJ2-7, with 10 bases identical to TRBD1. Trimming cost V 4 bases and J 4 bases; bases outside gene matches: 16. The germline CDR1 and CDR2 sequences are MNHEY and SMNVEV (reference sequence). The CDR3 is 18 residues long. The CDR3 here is CASSSPGQGSSRGYEQYF. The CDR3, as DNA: TGTGCCAGCAGTTCCCCGGGACAGGGGTCTTCGAGAGGATACGAGCAGTACTTC.

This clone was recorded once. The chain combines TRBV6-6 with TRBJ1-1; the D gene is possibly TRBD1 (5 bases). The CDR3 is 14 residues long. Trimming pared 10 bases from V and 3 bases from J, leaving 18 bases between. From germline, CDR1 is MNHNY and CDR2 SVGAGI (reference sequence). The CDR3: CATRQGTLDTEAFF. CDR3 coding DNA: TGTGCCACTCGGCAGGGAACGTTGGACACTGAAGCTTTCTTT.

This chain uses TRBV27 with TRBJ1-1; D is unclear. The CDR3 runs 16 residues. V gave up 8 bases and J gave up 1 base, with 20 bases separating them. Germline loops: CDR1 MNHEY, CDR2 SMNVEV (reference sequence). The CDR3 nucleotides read TGTGCCAGCGGCATACTACCGTCGAGAAGGAACACTGAAGCTTTCTTT. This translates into CASGILPSRRNTEAFF.

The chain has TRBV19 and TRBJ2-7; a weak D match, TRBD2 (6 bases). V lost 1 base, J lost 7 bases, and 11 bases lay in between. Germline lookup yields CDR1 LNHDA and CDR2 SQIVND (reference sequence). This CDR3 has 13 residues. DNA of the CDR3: TGTGCCAGTAGTATAGGAGGAGGGAGGGAGCAGTACTTC. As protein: CASSIGGGREQYF.

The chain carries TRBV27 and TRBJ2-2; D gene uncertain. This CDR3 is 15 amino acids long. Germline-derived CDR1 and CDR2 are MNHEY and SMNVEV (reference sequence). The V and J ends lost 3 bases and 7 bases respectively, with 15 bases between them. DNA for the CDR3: TGTGCCAGCAGTTTTCTAGGAATCGGTGGCGGGGAGCTGTTTTTT. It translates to CASSFLGIGGGELFF.

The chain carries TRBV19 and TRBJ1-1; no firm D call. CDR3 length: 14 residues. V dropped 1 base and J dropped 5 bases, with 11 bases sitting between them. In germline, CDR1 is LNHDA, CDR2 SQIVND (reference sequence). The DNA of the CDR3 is TGTGCCAGTAGTATAGCAACGGTACCTACTGAAGCTTTCTTT. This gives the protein CASSIATVPTEAFF.

In DNA, the CDR3 is TGTGCCTGGAGTGTAACAGGGGTTGAAAAACTGTTTTTT. It specifies CAWSVTGVEKLFF. The genes are TRBV30 and TRBJ1-4; 7 nucleotides match TRBD1. The V gene's germline CDR1 is GTSNPN and CDR2 SVGIG (reference sequence). The CDR3 covers 13 residues. V shed 0 bases and J 7 bases; nucleotides not matched to a gene: 2. The entire variable domain, with the rest obtained from reference TRBV30 and TRBJ1-4, is as follows: SQTIHQWPATLVQPVGSPLSLECTVEGTSNPNLYWYRQAAGRGLQLLFYSVGIGQISSEVPQNLSASRPQDRQFILSSKKLLLSDSGFYLCAWSVTGVEKLFFGSGTQLSVL.

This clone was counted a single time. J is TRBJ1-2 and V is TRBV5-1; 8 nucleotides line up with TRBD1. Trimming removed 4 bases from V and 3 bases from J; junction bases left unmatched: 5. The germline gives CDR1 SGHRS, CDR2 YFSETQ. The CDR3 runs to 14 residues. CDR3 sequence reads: CASSVYRGDYGYTF. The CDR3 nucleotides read TGCGCCAGCAGCGTGTACAGGGGGGACTATGGCTACACCTTC. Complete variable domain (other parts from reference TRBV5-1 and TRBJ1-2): KAGVTQTPRYLIKTRGQQVTLSCSPISGHRSVSWYQQTPGQGLQFLFEYFSETQRNKGNFPGRFSGRQFSNSRSEMNVSTLELGDSALYLCASSVYRGDYGYTFGSGTRLTVV.

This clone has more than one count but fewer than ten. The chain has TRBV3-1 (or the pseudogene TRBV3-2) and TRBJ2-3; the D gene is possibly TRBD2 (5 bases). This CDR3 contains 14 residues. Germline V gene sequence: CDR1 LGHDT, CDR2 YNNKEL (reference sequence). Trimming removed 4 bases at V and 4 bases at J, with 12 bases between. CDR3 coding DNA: TGTGCCAGCAGCCCCTCCGGGGTACCAGATACGCAGTATTTT. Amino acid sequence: CASSPSGVPDTQYF.